A single sample gave rise to the 21 T cell receptor beta chains below, sequenced in a study of T cell responses to AZD1222 COVID-19 vaccine. Assay used: immunoSEQ multiplex PCR; TCRdb lists only in-frame clones, some missing. This sample has around 100,000 clones, with roughly 86% found just once. This specimen was peripheral blood, taken on day 0 of AZD1222 vaccination. Receptors originate from an adult in good health.

This clone was recorded a few times. This sequence joins TRBV11-3 and TRBJ1-1, with a possible D match to TRBD1 (6 bases). The CDR3 spans 14 residues. Germline V gene sequence: CDR1 SGHNT, CDR2 YENEEA. Trimming stripped 1 base from V and 4 bases from J, with 10 bases between. CDR3 loop: CASSLAAGVTEAFF. For the CDR3, the DNA is TGTGCCAGCAGCTTAGCCGCAGGGGTCACTGAAGCTTTCTTT.

This sequence joins TRBV27 and TRBJ2-7, with a weak D call TRBD1 (5 bases). Germline V gene sequence: CDR1 MNHEY, CDR2 SMNVEV (reference sequence). Trimming shortened V by 3 bases and J by 2 bases, and 11 bases separated the two germline ends. The CDR3 runs to 14 residues. Written as DNA, the CDR3 is TGTGCCAGCAGTTTTAGGGGCGACACCTACGAGCAGTACTTC. Residues: CASSFRGDTYEQYF.

The CDR3 region is CASSSELGQGTEAFF. In DNA form, the CDR3 reads TGTGCCAGCAGCTCGGAACTCGGACAGGGCACTGAAGCTTTCTTT. The rearrangement uses TRBV5-6 and TRBJ1-1, with 8 bases matching TRBD1. In germline, CDR1 is SGHDT, CDR2 YYEEEE. This CDR3 is 15 amino acids long. V lost 3 bases to trimming and J lost 4 bases; unmatched junction nucleotides: 8.

The chain joins TRBV7-3 to TRBJ2-5, with a tentative D call TRBD2 (7 bases). This CDR3 is built from 16 residues. Germline CDR1 SGHTA, CDR2 FQGTGA. V was clipped by 3 bases and J by 5 bases, with 19 bases between them. CDR3 protein: CASSLGGGGAMETQYF. CDR3 DNA: TGTGCCAGCAGCTTGGGGGGCGGGGGCGCCATGGAGACCCAGTACTTC.

This chain uses TRBV18 with TRBJ1-2; D unresolved. V was shortened by 5 bases and J by 8 bases, with 12 bases between the two germline ends. The CDR3 is 12 amino acids. CDR1 and CDR2 (germline): KGHSH, LQKENI. The CDR3 is CASSETRGGYTF. The CDR3 region has the DNA TGTGCCAGCTCAGAAACAAGAGGAGGCTACACCTTC.

The chain uses TRBV7-2 and TRBJ1-6, with 11 bases aligning to TRBD1. This CDR3 spans 17 amino acids. V shed 4 bases, J shed 11 bases, and the junction held 13 bases outside the gene matches. Per the germline V gene, CDR1 is SGHTA and CDR2 is FQGNSA. The CDR3 sequence is CASSSYGTGGIRPPLHF. The CDR3 bases are TGTGCCAGCAGCTCCTACGGGACAGGGGGGATCAGACCACCCCTCCACTTT.

The chain recombines TRBV3-1 (or the pseudogene TRBV3-2) with TRBJ1-2; 9 positions match TRBD1. J gave up 7 bases and V 0 bases, and 18 bases lay outside the gene matches. CDR3 length: 19 residues. Germline lookup yields CDR1 LGHDT and CDR2 YNNKEL (reference sequence). The chain's CDR3 is CASSQDLPGCDRGRSGYTF. CDR3 DNA sequence: TGTGCCAGCAGCCAAGATCTTCCCGGGTGCGACAGGGGGAGGAGTGGCTACACCTTC.

V is TRBV9 and J is TRBJ2-5, with TRBD1 matching 8 bases. V gave up 4 bases and J gave up 1 base; unmatched junction bases: 9. There are 16 residues in the CDR3. CDR1 SGDLS and CDR2 YYNGEE come from the germline V gene. In DNA form, the CDR3 reads TGTGCCAGCAGCCCATGGACAGGGACCGCCCAAGAGACCCAGTACTTC. It is translated as CASSPWTGTAQETQYF.

The rearrangement uses TRBV11-2 and TRBJ1-1, with D hard to call. The CDR3 extends over 14 amino acids. CDR1 is SGHAT and CDR2 is FQNNGV in the germline V gene. V shed 0 bases and J shed 1 base, with 6 bases lying between them. Written as DNA, the CDR3 is TGTGCCAGCAGCTTAGAAACACGGAACACTGAAGCTTTCTTT. Translated: CASSLETRNTEAFF. Based on the CDR3 plus reference TRBV11-2 and TRBJ1-1, the full variable domain is EAGVAQSPRYKIIEKRQSVAFWCNPISGHATLYWYQQILGQGPKLLIQFQNNGVVDDSQLPKDRFSAERLKGVDSTLKIQPAKLEDSAVYLCASSLETRNTEAFFGQGTRLTVV.

The rearrangement links TRBV7-2 to TRBJ2-5, with D possibly matching TRBD2 (6 bases). V lost 1 base to trimming and J lost 2 bases, with 11 bases between them. CDR3 length equals 15 residues. Looked up from germline, CDR1 is SGHTA and CDR2 is FQGNSA. The CDR3 is CASSLGGTVQETQYF. CDR3 nucleotides: TGTGCCAGCAGCTTAGGGGGGACTGTTCAAGAGACCCAGTACTTC.

The rearrangement joins TRBV4-1 to TRBJ2-3; D perhaps matches TRBD1 (5 bases). The germline gives CDR1 MGHRA, CDR2 YSYEKL. This CDR3 spans 12 amino acids. Trimming left V 8 bases short and J 9 bases short, with 15 bases between. The CDR3 bases are TGCGCCAGCGCCTATCCCGCAGGGACGCAGTATTTT. Translated: CASAYPAGTQYF.

The chain recombines TRBV9 with TRBJ2-3; 8 positions agree with TRBD1. With 0 bases clipped from V and 5 bases from J, the junction kept 5 bases outside the gene matches. Germline values: CDR1 SGDLS, CDR2 YYNGEE. The CDR3 consists of 15 residues. CDR3 sequence: CASSVETGDGDTQYF. Here the CDR3 DNA reads TGTGCCAGCAGCGTAGAGACAGGGGATGGAGATACGCAGTATTTT.

The rearrangement joins TRBV3-1 (or the pseudogene TRBV3-2) to TRBJ1-1, with no clear D. Trimming shortened V by 4 bases and J by 0 bases, and 9 bases separated the two germline ends. Germline CDR1 is LGHDT and CDR2 is YNNKEL (reference sequence). CDR3 length: 14 amino acids. The chain's CDR3 is CASSPEVLNTEAFF. CDR3 sequence (DNA): TGTGCCAGCAGCCCGGAGGTACTGAACACTGAAGCTTTCTTT.

The J gene is TRBJ1-1, the V gene TRBV4-2; D is undetermined. This CDR3 region has 14 residues. The germline V and J ends were trimmed by 0 bases and 4 bases, with 9 bases remaining between them. From germline, CDR1 is LGHNA and CDR2 YNFKEQ. CDR3 DNA sequence: TGTGCCAGCAGCCAAGAGGGAGGGCCCACTGAAGCTTTCTTT. This translates into CASSQEGGPTEAFF.

The J gene is TRBJ1-6, the V gene TRBV7-2; 8 bases line up with TRBD1. CDR1 SGHTA and CDR2 FQGNSA come from the germline V gene. With 5 bases clipped from V and 8 bases from J, the junction kept 8 bases outside the gene matches. This CDR3 comprises 15 residues. The CDR3 DNA sequence: TGTGCCAGCAGCCAGGGGGCGCTTCGTTATTCACCCCTCCACTTT. Its translation is CASSQGALRYSPLHF.

This chain links TRBV7-6 with TRBJ1-1; D gene unclear. The V gene's germline CDR1 is SGHVS and CDR2 FNYEAQ. This CDR3 has 13 amino acids. Trimming took 5 bases from V and 3 from J, leaving 10 bases between them. The CDR3 DNA reads as TGTGCCAGCAGCCATGGGAGTTACACTGAAGCTTTCTTT. Translated, it gives CASSHGSYTEAFF.

This clone was picked up many times. The chain carries TRBV4-1 and TRBJ1-6; TRBD1 is a possible D gene (5 bases). The CDR3 sequence is 18 residues long. The V gene lost 1 base and the J gene lost 7 bases, with 20 bases spanning the gap. Germline lookup yields CDR1 MGHRA and CDR2 YSYEKL. CDR3: CASSQGRPVRARNSPLHF. CDR3 DNA sequence: TGCGCCAGCAGCCAAGGGCGGCCCGTCAGGGCGCGGAATTCACCCCTCCACTTT.

This chain links TRBV6-6 with TRBJ1-4; TRBD1 matches at 8 bases. With 6 bases clipped from V and 5 bases from J, the junction kept 8 bases outside the gene matches. Germline V gives CDR1 MNHNY, CDR2 SVGAGI (reference sequence). This CDR3 is 15 amino acids long. The CDR3 coding sequence is TGTGCCAGCAGACACAAACAGGGGGGGAATGAAAAACTGTTTTTT. Amino acids: CASRHKQGGNEKLFF.

J is TRBJ2-2 and V is TRBV27, with 7 bases fitting TRBD1. V trimming: 6 bases; J trimming: 1 base; junction bases outside the gene matches: 5. This CDR3 comprises 15 residues. Germline V gene data show CDR1 as MNHEY and CDR2 as SMNVEV (reference sequence). The CDR3 nucleotides read TGTGCCAGCAGACTCGACAGGGTGAACACCGGGGAGCTGTTTTTT. Encoded protein: CASRLDRVNTGELFF.

The rearrangement links TRBV18 to TRBJ1-2; D remains ambiguous. Germline V gives CDR1 KGHSH, CDR2 LQKENI. The CDR3 totals 15 residues. Trimming took 4 bases from V and 1 from J, leaving 13 bases between them. The CDR3 here is CASSLEAAGNYGYTF. The CDR3 region has the DNA TGTGCCAGCTCACTCGAGGCAGCTGGTAACTATGGCTACACCTTC.

The V and J genes are TRBV19 and TRBJ2-1; tentative D call: TRBD2 (6 bases). Germline V CDR1 and CDR2: LNHDA, SQIVND (reference sequence). The ends were cut back, 3 bases at V and 1 base at J, with 19 bases in the middle. The CDR3 is 18 residues long. The CDR3, as DNA: TGTGCCAGTAGTATCGGCCGTAGTAGCGGAATATCCTACAATGAGCAGTTCTTC. Amino acids: CASSIGRSSGISYNEQFF.